This T cell receptor beta chain was identified during a study of T cell repertoires in cytomegalovirus infection. On the study more broadly: TCR beta signatures that were public indicated CMV infection and matching HLA type.

The table lists this clonotype with a few counts. Its cognate antigen is unknown. TCRdb analysed the reads with MiXCR anew, one entry per CDR3 protein. The sample holds a few hundred thousand distinct CDR3 sequences, roughly 15% seen once. Findings of the study overall: There were HLA-C-restricted CMV-specific TCR beta clonotypes dominating the ex vivo response. Summed frequency of public TCR beta families distinguished CMV carriers with the relevant HLA.

The V gene's germline CDR1 is LNHNV and CDR2 YYDKDF (reference sequence). The trim removed 0 bases at V and 7 bases at J, leaving 6 bases unmatched. The CDR3 totals 15 residues. The material sequenced was PBMCs. The chain has TRBV15 and TRBJ1-5; 7 nucleotides agree with TRBD1. This TCR came from a human donor in good health (CMV status not recorded). Some clones in this sample may be carry-over from other donors' samples. CDR3 nucleotide sequence: TGTGCCACCAGCAGAGATCGACAGGGATGGCAGCCCCAGCATTTT. It encodes CATSRDRQGWQPQHF.